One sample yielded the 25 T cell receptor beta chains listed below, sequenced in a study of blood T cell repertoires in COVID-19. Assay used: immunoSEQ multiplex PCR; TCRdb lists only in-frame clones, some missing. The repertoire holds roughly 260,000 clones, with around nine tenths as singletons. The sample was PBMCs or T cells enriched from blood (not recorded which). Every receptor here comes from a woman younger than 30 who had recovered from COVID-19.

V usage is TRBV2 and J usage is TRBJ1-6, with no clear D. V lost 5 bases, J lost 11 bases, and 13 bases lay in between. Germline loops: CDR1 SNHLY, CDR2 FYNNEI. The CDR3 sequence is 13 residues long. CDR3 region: CASSPQAMPPLHF. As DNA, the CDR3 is TGTGCCAGCAGTCCCCAAGCCATGCCACCCCTCCACTTT.

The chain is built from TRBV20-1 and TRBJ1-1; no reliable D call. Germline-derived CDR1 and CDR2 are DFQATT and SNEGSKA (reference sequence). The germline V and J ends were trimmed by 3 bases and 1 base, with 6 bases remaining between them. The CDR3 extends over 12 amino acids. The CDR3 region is CSASNGNTEAFF. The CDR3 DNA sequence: TGCAGTGCTAGTAACGGGAACACTGAAGCTTTCTTT.

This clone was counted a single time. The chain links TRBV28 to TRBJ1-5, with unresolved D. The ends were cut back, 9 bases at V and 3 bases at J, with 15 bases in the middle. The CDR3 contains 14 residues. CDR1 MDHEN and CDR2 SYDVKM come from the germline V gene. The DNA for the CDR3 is TGTGCCAGTACAAAAGGACTAAACAATCAGCCCCAGCATTTT. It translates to CASTKGLNNQPQHF.

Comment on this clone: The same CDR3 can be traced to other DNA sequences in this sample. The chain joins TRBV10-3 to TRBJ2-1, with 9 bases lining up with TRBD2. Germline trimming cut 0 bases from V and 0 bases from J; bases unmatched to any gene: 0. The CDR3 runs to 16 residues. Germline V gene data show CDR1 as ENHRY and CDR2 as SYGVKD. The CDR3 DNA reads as TGTGCCATCAGTGAGTCGACTAGCGGCTCCTACAATGAGCAGTTCTTC. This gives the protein CAISESTSGSYNEQFF.

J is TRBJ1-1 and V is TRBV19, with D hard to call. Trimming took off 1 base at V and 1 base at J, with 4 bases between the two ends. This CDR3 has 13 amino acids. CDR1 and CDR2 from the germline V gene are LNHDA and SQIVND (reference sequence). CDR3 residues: CASSIVANTEAFF. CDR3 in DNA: TGTGCCAGTAGTATAGTAGCGAACACTGAAGCTTTCTTT.

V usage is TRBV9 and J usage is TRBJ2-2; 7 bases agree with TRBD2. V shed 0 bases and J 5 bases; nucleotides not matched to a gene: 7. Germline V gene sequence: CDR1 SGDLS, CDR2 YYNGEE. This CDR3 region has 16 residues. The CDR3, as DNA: TGTGCCAGCAGCGTAGAGGCGGGAGCTGATACCGGGGAGCTGTTTTTT. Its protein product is CASSVEAGADTGELFF.

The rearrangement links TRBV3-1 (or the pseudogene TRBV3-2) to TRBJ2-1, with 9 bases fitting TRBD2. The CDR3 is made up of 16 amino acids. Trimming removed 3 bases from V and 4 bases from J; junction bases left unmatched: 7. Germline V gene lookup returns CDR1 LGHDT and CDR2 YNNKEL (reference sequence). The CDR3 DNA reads TGTGCCAGCAGCCAGCAGCGGGAGGTCCTTTACAATGAGCAGTTCTTC. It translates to CASSQQREVLYNEQFF.

The CDR3 reads CASRLGLQNTEAFF. As DNA, the CDR3 is TGCGCCAGCAGACTGGGACTGCAGAACACTGAAGCTTTCTTT. The chain is built from TRBV5-1 and TRBJ1-1; TRBD1 might be the D (5 bases). CDR1 and CDR2 from the germline V gene are SGHRS and YFSETQ. The V gene lost 5 bases and the J gene lost 1 base, with 12 bases spanning the gap. The CDR3 loop spans 14 amino acids.

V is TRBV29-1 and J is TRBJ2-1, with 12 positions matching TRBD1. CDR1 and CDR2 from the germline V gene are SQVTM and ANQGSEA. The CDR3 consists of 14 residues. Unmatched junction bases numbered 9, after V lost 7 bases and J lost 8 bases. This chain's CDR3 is CSARGTGGWDEQFF. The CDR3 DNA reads TGCAGCGCTCGGGGGACAGGGGGCTGGGATGAGCAGTTCTTC.

Here the CDR3 DNA reads TGTGCCAGCCGGGACAGCGCAAAACTGTTTTTT. This codes for CASRDSAKLFF. The chain carries TRBV2 and TRBJ1-4; 7 bases fit TRBD1. V gave up 8 bases and J gave up 10 bases; unmatched junction bases: 4. The CDR3 is 11 amino acids. The germline gives CDR1 SNHLY, CDR2 FYNNEI.

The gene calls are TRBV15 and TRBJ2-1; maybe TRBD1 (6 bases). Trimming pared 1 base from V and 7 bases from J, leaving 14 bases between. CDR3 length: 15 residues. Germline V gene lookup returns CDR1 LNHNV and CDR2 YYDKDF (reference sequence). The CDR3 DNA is TGTGCCACCAGCAGAGTTGTAAACAGGGAGAATGAGCAGTTCTTC. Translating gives CATSRVVNRENEQFF.

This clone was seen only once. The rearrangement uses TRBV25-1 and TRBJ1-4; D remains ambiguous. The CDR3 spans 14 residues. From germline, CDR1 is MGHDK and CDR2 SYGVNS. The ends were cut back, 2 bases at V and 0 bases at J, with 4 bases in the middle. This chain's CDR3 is CASSETATNEKLFF. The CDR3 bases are TGTGCCAGCAGTGAAACTGCAACTAATGAAAAACTGTTTTTT.

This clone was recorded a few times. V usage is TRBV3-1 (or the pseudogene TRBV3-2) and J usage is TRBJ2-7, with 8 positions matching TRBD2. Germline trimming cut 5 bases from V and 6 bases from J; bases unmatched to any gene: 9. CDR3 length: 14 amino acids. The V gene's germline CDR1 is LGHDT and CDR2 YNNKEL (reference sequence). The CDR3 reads CASSGLAGWAEQYF. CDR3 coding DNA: TGTGCCAGCAGCGGGTTAGCGGGATGGGCCGAGCAGTACTTC.

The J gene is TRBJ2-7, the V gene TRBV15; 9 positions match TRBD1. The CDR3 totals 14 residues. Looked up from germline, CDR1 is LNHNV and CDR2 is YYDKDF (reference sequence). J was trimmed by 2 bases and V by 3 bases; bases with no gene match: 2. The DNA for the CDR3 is TGTGCCACCAGCAGTGACAGGGGGACCTACGAGCAGTACTTC. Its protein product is CATSSDRGTYEQYF.

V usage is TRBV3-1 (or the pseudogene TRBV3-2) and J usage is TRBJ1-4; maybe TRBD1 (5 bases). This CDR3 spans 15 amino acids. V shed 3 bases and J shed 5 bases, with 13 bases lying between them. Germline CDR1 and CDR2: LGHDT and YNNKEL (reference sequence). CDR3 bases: TGTGCCAGCAGCCAGCAGACAGTTGGAAATGAAAAACTGTTTTTT. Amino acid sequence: CASSQQTVGNEKLFF.

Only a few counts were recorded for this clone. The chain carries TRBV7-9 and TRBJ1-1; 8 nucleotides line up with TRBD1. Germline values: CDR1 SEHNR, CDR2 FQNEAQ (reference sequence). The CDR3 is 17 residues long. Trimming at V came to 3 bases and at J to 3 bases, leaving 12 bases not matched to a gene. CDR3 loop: CASSFDTIGQGDTEAFF. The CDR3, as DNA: TGTGCCAGCAGCTTCGACACCATTGGACAGGGAGACACTGAAGCTTTCTTT. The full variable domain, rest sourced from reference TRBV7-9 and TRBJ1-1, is DTGVSQNPRHKITKRGQNVTFRCDPISEHNRLYWYRQTLGQGPEFLTYFQNEAQLEKSRLLSDRFSAERPKGSFSTLEIQRTEQGDSAMYLCASSFDTIGQGDTEAFFGQGTRLTVV.

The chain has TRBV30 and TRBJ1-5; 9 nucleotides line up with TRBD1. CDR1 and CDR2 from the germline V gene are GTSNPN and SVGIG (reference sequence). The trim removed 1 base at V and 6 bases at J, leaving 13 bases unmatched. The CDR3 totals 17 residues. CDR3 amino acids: CAWSGTGQGKTFQPQHF. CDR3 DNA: TGTGCCTGGAGTGGAACTGGACAGGGGAAAACATTTCAGCCCCAGCATTTT. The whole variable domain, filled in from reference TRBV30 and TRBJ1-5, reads SQTIHQWPATLVQPVGSPLSLECTVEGTSNPNLYWYRQAAGRGLQLLFYSVGIGQISSEVPQNLSASRPQDRQFILSSKKLLLSDSGFYLCAWSGTGQGKTFQPQHFGDGTRLSIL.

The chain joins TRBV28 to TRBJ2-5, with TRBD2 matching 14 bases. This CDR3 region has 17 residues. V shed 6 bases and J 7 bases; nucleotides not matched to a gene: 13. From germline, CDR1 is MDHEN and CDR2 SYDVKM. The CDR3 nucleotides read TGTGCCAGCAGCTTCGGACTAGCGGGAGGCCCATTAGTGACCCAGTACTTC. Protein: CASSFGLAGGPLVTQYF.

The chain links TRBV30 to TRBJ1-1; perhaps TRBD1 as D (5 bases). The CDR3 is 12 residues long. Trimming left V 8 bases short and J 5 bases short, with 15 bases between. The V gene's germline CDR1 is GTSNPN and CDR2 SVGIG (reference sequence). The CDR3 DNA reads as TGTGCCCGTTCCAGGGTGGGGACTGAAGCTTTCTTT. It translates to CARSRVGTEAFF. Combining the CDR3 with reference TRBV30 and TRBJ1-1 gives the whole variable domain SQTIHQWPATLVQPVGSPLSLECTVEGTSNPNLYWYRQAAGRGLQLLFYSVGIGQISSEVPQNLSASRPQDRQFILSSKKLLLSDSGFYLCARSRVGTEAFFGQGTRLTVV.

Here the CDR3 reads CASSLDRGEYEQYF. The CDR3 region has the DNA TGTGCCAGCAGCTTGGACAGGGGTGAGTACGAGCAGTACTTC. V gene TRBV28 combines with J gene TRBJ2-7, with 9 bases identical to TRBD1. The CDR3 is made up of 14 amino acids. Germline-derived CDR1 and CDR2 are MDHEN and SYDVKM. V shed 6 bases and J 4 bases; nucleotides not matched to a gene: 7.

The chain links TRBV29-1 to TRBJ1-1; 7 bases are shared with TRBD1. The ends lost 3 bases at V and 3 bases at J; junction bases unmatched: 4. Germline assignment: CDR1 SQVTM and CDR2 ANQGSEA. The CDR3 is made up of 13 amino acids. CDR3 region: CSVDPTGDTEAFF. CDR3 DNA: TGCAGCGTTGATCCCACAGGGGACACTGAAGCTTTCTTT.

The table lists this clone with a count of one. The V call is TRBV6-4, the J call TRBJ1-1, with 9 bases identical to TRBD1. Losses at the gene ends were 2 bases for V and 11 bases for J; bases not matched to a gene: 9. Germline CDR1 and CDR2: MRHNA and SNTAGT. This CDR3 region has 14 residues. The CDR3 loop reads CASSDPIMDRGAFF. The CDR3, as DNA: TGTGCCAGCAGTGACCCGATTATGGACAGGGGCGCTTTCTTT.

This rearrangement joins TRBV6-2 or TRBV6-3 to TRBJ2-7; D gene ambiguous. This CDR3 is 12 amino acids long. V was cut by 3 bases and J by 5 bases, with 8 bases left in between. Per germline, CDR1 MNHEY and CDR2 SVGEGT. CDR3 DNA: TGTGCCAGCAGTTATTATGCGGACGAGCAGTACTTC. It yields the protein CASSYYADEQYF.

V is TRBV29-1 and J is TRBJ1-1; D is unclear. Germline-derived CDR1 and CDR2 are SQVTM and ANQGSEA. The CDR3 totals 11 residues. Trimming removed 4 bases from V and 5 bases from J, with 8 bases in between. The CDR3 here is CSVAGQTEAFF. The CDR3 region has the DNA TGCAGCGTTGCGGGTCAAACTGAAGCTTTCTTT.

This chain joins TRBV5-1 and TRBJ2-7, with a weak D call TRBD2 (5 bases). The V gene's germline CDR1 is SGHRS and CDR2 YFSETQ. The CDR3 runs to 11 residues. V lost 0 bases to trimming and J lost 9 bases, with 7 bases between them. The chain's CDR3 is CASSLEEVQYF. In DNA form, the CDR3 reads TGCGCCAGCAGCTTGGAGGAGGTGCAGTACTTC.